This T cell receptor (beta chain) was sequenced during a study of CD8 T cells in Susac syndrome. The RNA input was roughly 0.45 to 1 ug, and it was reverse transcribed with random hexamers. Via MiXCR, TCRdb re-called the immunoSEQ multiplex PCR reads, giving one row per CDR3 protein. The table shows some 240,000 distinct CDR3 sequences, with 90% to 97% occurring only once. V lost 3 bases to trimming and J lost 3 bases, with 8 bases between them. Germline V CDR1 and CDR2: ENHRY, SYGVKD. CDR3 length: 14 residues. TCR beta sequences were obtained from blood CD8+ and CD4+ T cells. Patients with Susac syndrome met the recently defined diagnostic criteria for definite or probable disease.

The chain joins TRBV10-3 to TRBJ1-4, with D uncertain. This clonotype was obtained from a human donor with Susac syndrome. The sequencing sample was made of CD4+ T cells from PBMCs. Here the CDR3 DNA reads TGTGCCATCAGTGAAGGAAGCCCTAATGAAAAACTGTTTTTT. Its translation is CAISEGSPNEKLFF.